This T cell receptor (beta chain) was profiled in a study of shared clonotypes between healthy human individuals. Study in general: The people who gave samples were a couple of women and three men aged 18 to 49.

Sequenced by immunoSEQ multiplex PCR; TCRdb stores in-frame clones only, minus some. Among millions of clones, roughly nine tenths were seen once, and the ten largest hold about 0.13%. The V end was cut by 5 bases, the J end by 10 bases, with 19 bases between. CDR1 is SGHTA, CDR2 FQGNSA, per germline. The length of the CDR3 is 14 residues. The V gene is TRBV7-2, the J gene TRBJ2-3; TRBD2 is a possible D gene (6 bases). Sequencing was performed on naive CD4+ T cells sorted from blood. The subset denotes: CD45RA+ positively selected. This clonotype was obtained from a man aged 18 to 30 in good health. The CDR3 loop reads CASSVSGPTGAQYF. Here the CDR3 DNA reads TGTGCCAGCAGCGTTTCCGGCCCAACGGGAGCGCAGTATTTT.